The clone carrying this TCR beta chain has ten or more counts. This record belongs to a study of human T cells and chemical hapten exposure. As for the study in general: During the approximately 25-week study period, patients had diphenylcyclopropenone applied to the scalp every week.

Time point meaning: pre-sensitization, week 0. Treatment specified: therapeutic diphenylcyclopropenone sensitization with weekly scalp DPC. The CDR3 is 15 amino acids. Germline CDR1 is DFQATT and CDR2 is SNEGSKA (reference sequence). With V trimmed by 0 bases and J by 1 base, 6 bases remained unmatched. Using its own MiXCR run on the RACE reads, TCRdb lists one record per CDR3 protein. The sample records around 60,000 distinct CDR3 sequences, approximately 6.7% being singletons. This clonotype was obtained from a woman aged 25 to 39 with alopecia areata. Some clones in this sample may be carry-over from other donors' samples. Source: whole blood, taken in connection with sensitization to the hapten diphenylcyclopropenone (DPC). J is TRBJ2-7 and V is TRBV20-1; 7 nucleotides align to TRBD1. CDR3 amino acids: CSAREGTAQSYEQYF. CDR3 nucleotides: TGCAGTGCTAGAGAAGGGACAGCACAATCCTACGAGCAGTACTTC.